Listed below are T cell receptor beta chains from one sample, sequenced in a study of shared clonotypes between healthy human individuals. Only in-frame clones appear in the TCRdb table, and some are missing; sequencing was by immunoSEQ multiplex PCR. The sample has roughly 1 million clones, roughly 80% seen once. Sequenced: memory CD4+ T cells sorted from blood. Every receptor here comes from a man younger than 35 in good health. The CDR3 runs from the conserved cysteine through the conserved F or W. The D gene is left open where the match is weak. The size entry is marked missing in some rows and otherwise reads once, few, many or a size class.

TRBJ2-6 | TRBV27 | - | - | CASTPFGGANVLTF | TGTGCCAGCACGCCGTTTGGTGGGGCCAACGTCCTGACTTTC
TRBJ1-1 | TRBV29-1 | TRBD1 | - | CSARTGNTEAFF | TGCAGCGCAAGGACAGGTAACACTGAAGCTTTCTTT
TRBJ2-5 | TRBV5-4 | TRBD2 | - | CASSLGGGRVGRETQYF | TGTGCCAGCAGCTTGGGCGGCGGGAGAGTTGGGAGAGAGACCCAGTACTTC
TRBJ1-5 | TRBV2 | - | - | CASRPGGVNQPQHF | TGTGCCAGCAGACCCGGGGGCGTCAATCAGCCCCAGCATTTT
TRBJ2-2 | TRBV19 | - | - | CASKRGNQYTGELFF | TGTGCCAGCAAACGCGGGAATCAGTACACCGGGGAGCTGTTTTTT
TRBJ2-7 | TRBV7-2 | - | - | CASSVSGPPSF | TGTGCCAGCAGCGTATCCGGGCCCCCGTCCTTC
TRBJ2-7 | TRBV5-6 | TRBD1 | once | CASSLRRTGDIYEQYF | TGTGCCAGCAGCTTGCGTCGGACAGGGGATATCTACGAGCAGTACTTC
TRBJ2-7 | TRBV5-1 | TRBD2 | - | CASSLGTSGGADEQYF | TGCGCCAGCAGCTTAGGGACTAGCGGGGGGGCGGACGAGCAGTACTTC
TRBJ2-7 | TRBV19 | TRBD2 | - | CASSVLAGGFYEQYF | TGTGCCAGTAGTGTGCTAGCGGGAGGCTTCTACGAGCAGTACTTC
TRBJ2-2 | TRBV18 | - | - | CASSPPRGPDTGELFF | TGTGCCAGCTCACCCCCACGAGGTCCGGACACCGGGGAGCTGTTTTTT
TRBJ2-2 | TRBV19 | - | - | CASSISWGNTGELFF | TGTGCCAGTAGTATAAGTTGGGGGAACACCGGGGAGCTGTTTTTT
TRBJ2-1 | TRBV30 | TRBD2 | - | CAWSAGTSGYNEQFF | TGTGCCTGGAGCGCCGGGACTAGCGGCTACAATGAGCAGTTCTTC
TRBJ2-5 | TRBV6-6 | - | - | CASTQGLDPGKTQYF | TGTGCCAGCACCCAAGGGTTGGATCCGGGGAAGACCCAGTACTTC
TRBJ2-1 | TRBV5-6 | TRBD2 | - | CASSSQREAYEQFF | TGTGCCAGCAGCTCCCAGCGGGAGGCCTACGAGCAGTTCTTC
TRBJ2-1 | TRBV7-9 | TRBD1 | - | CASSPRTGGEQFF | TGTGCCAGCAGTCCCCGGACAGGTGGTGAGCAGTTCTTC
TRBJ2-1 | TRBV5-1 | TRBD1 | - | CASSFGTGGYEQFF | TGCGCCAGCAGCTTTGGGACAGGGGGTTATGAGCAGTTCTTC
TRBJ2-5 | TRBV14 | - | - | CASSQGSYETQYF | TGTGCCAGCAGCCAGGGTAGTTATGAGACCCAGTACTTC
TRBJ1-6 | TRBV25-1 | - | - | CASSEFGGDNNSPLHF | TGTGCCAGCAGTGAATTTGGGGGAGACAATAATTCACCCCTCCACTTT
TRBJ1-2 | TRBV19 | - | once | CASSISPGYGYTF | TGTGCCAGTAGTATTAGTCCAGGGTATGGCTACACCTTC
TRBJ2-5 | TRBV27 | - | many | CASSLYVTTTETQYF | TGTGCCAGCAGTTTATATGTGACTACCACAGAGACCCAGTACTTC
TRBJ1-1 | TRBV29-1 | - | - | CSVSETPSEAFF | TGCAGCGTTTCGGAGACCCCCTCTGAAGCTTTCTTT
TRBJ2-7 | TRBV6-1 | TRBD2 | - | CASSLAGAYEQYF | TGTGCCAGCAGTCTGGCGGGGGCCTACGAGCAGTACTTC
TRBJ2-1 | TRBV5-6 | TRBD2 | - | CASSSSSRLALSYNEQFF | TGTGCCAGCAGCTCCTCCTCCCGACTAGCGCTTAGCTACAATGAGCAGTTCTTC
TRBJ1-2 | TRBV28 | - | - | CASSFPGPNYGYTF | TGTGCCAGCAGTTTCCCGGGACCGAATTATGGCTACACCTTC
TRBJ2-3 | TRBV9 | - | - | CASSVGPLYPGLFTDTQYF | TGTGCCAGCAGCGTAGGACCCCTCTATCCGGGACTTTTCACAGATACGCAGTATTTT
TRBJ2-2 | TRBV6-1 | - | once | CASRPRWRAGELFF | TGTGCCAGCAGGCCACGGTGGCGGGCCGGGGAGCTGTTTTTT
TRBJ1-2 | TRBV19 | - | - | CASSIIGTNYGYTF | TGTGCCAGTAGTATAATCGGGACTAACTATGGCTACACCTTC
TRBJ2-2 | TRBV11-3 | - | - | CASSPDRYTGELFF | TGTGCCAGCAGCCCCGACAGATACACCGGGGAGCTGTTTTTT
TRBJ2-7 | TRBV27 | TRBD1 | - | CASSETQGAGEQYF | TGTGCCAGCAGTGAAACGCAGGGGGCGGGCGAGCAGTACTTC
TRBJ1-1 | TRBV27 | TRBD1 | - | CASSHPGGEEAFF | TGTGCCAGCAGTCATCCAGGGGGCGAAGAAGCTTTCTTT
TRBJ2-7 | TRBV30 | TRBD2 | - | CALGRGLALEQYF | TGTGCCTTGGGAAGGGGACTAGCTTTGGAGCAGTACTTC
TRBJ2-7 | TRBV5-6 | - | - | CASSQPPGEQYF | TGTGCCAGCAGTCAACCTCCGGGAGAGCAGTACTTC
TRBJ2-3 | TRBV10-3 | TRBD2 | - | CAISVSGSGGTDTQYF | TGTGCCATCAGTGTTAGCGGGAGTGGGGGCACAGATACGCAGTATTTT